The 19 T cell receptor beta chains below were found in one sample sequenced in a study of response to subunit inactivated influenza vaccine. Each CDR3 protein is one row after TCRdb ran MiXCR on the RT-PCR reads. The data contain roughly 700,000 distinct CDR3 sequences, around 13% of them singletons. The sequences come from PBMCs from blood, collected 14 to 15 days before vaccination. The source is a man in his fifties or sixties who received an inactivated influenza vaccine.

The chain couples TRBV19 to TRBJ2-1; D is perhaps TRBD2 (7 bases). The CDR3 has 14 amino acids. Germline V gene lookup returns CDR1 LNHDA and CDR2 SQIVND (reference sequence). Trimming removed 7 bases from V and 4 bases from J, with 14 bases in between. The CDR3 loop is CASKLRGLYNEQFF. The CDR3 DNA follows: TGTGCCAGTAAGTTGCGGGGGCTATACAATGAGCAGTTCTTC.

This clonotype turned up a few times. The chain is built from TRBV15 and TRBJ2-2, with 10 bases aligning to TRBD2. J lost 4 bases, V lost 5 bases, and 1 base had no gene match. The CDR3 runs to 14 residues. Per the germline V gene, CDR1 is LNHNV and CDR2 is YYDKDF (reference sequence). CDR3 region: CATSERGGTGELFF. CDR3 nucleotides: TGTGCCACCAGCGAGCGGGGGGGCACCGGGGAGCTGTTTTTT.

This clonotype was counted ten times or more. The J gene is TRBJ2-5, the V gene TRBV10-2; TRBD1 agrees at 7 bases. The CDR3 is 13 residues long. Germline trimming cut 3 bases from V and 3 bases from J; bases unmatched to any gene: 1. CDR1 and CDR2 from the germline V gene are WSHSY and SAAADI. CDR3 DNA: TGCGCCAGCAGTGAACAGGGGAAAGAGACCCAGTACTTC. Its translation is CASSEQGKETQYF.

This chain connects TRBV2 to TRBJ2-5, with a tentative D call TRBD1 (6 bases). CDR3 length: 14 amino acids. Trimming stripped 4 bases from V and 5 bases from J, with 14 bases between. Germline V gives CDR1 SNHLY, CDR2 FYNNEI. The CDR3 DNA sequence: TGTGCCAGCAGTGCAGGGGTTTCTGGGGAGACCCAGTACTTC. This codes for CASSAGVSGETQYF.

This clonotype has more than one count but fewer than ten. V gene TRBV13 combines with J gene TRBJ2-1; D call uncertain. Germline V gene lookup returns CDR1 PRHDT and CDR2 FYEKMQ (reference sequence). This CDR3 is built from 17 residues. V was shortened by 5 bases and J by 0 bases, with 17 bases between the two germline ends. CDR3 sequence: CASSLSSGSSSYNEQFF. DNA for the CDR3: TGTGCCAGCAGCCTTTCTTCGGGCTCCAGCTCCTACAATGAGCAGTTCTTC.

There are a few counts of this clonotype. The rearrangement links TRBV27 to TRBJ2-7, with 10 bases fitting TRBD2. Germline-derived CDR1 and CDR2 are MNHEY and SMNVEV (reference sequence). The CDR3 covers 16 residues. With 2 bases clipped from V and 2 bases from J, the junction kept 6 bases outside the gene matches. The CDR3 protein is CASSLTGAGGPYEQYF. In nucleotides, the CDR3 is TGTGCCAGCAGTTTAACCGGAGCGGGGGGGCCCTACGAGCAGTACTTC.

The chain carries TRBV6-1 and TRBJ2-4; TRBD2 is a possible D gene (6 bases). The CDR3 totals 14 residues. The ends were cut back, 4 bases at V and 3 bases at J, with 10 bases in the middle. The germline V gene encodes CDR1 MNHNS and CDR2 SASEGT. The CDR3 spells CASSAPGSKNIQYF. The CDR3 DNA follows: TGTGCCAGCAGTGCACCCGGGAGCAAAAACATTCAGTACTTC.

This clonotype was seen a handful of times. The chain employs TRBV7-2 and TRBJ2-5; possible D gene TRBD2, 5 bases. Deletions cut 0 bases from V and 0 bases from J, with 5 bases between. In germline, CDR1 is SGHTA, CDR2 FQGNSA. The length of the CDR3 is 14 residues. The CDR3 region is CASSLARDQETQYF. CDR3 coding DNA: TGTGCCAGCAGCTTAGCGAGGGACCAAGAGACCCAGTACTTC.

This clonotype was seen a few times. This chain links TRBV5-1 with TRBJ2-1; 15 positions agree with TRBD2. Germline V gene sequence: CDR1 SGHRS, CDR2 YFSETQ. After removal of 4 bases from V and 3 bases from J, the junction contained 8 bases not matched to a gene. This CDR3 has 18 amino acids. The CDR3 region is CASSHRGLAGGYYNEQFF. CDR3 bases: TGCGCCAGCAGCCACCGGGGACTAGCGGGAGGCTACTACAATGAGCAGTTCTTC.

The chain links TRBV20-1 to TRBJ2-1; 10 nucleotides align to TRBD2. The CDR3 runs 16 residues. Germline CDR1 reads DFQATT; CDR2 reads SNEGSKA (reference sequence). V lost 3 bases to trimming and J lost 7 bases; unmatched junction nucleotides: 12. The CDR3 loop reads CSASEFGLAGENEQFF. CDR3 DNA: TGCAGTGCTAGTGAGTTCGGGCTAGCGGGAGAGAATGAGCAGTTCTTC.

The gene calls are TRBV28 and TRBJ2-7; 7 bases align to TRBD1. With 5 bases clipped from V and 5 bases from J, the junction kept 6 bases outside the gene matches. The germline gives CDR1 MDHEN, CDR2 SYDVKM. CDR3 length: 13 residues. The DNA of the CDR3 is TGTGCCAGCAGTCACGGACAGGTTAACGAGCAGTACTTC. This codes for CASSHGQVNEQYF.

This clonotype appeared a few times. The chain is built from TRBV28 and TRBJ1-1, with 7 bases matching TRBD1. The length of the CDR3 is 15 residues. With V trimmed by 1 base and J by 11 bases, 13 bases remained unmatched. Germline V CDR1 and CDR2: MDHEN, SYDVKM. The CDR3 DNA is TGTGCCAGCAGTTTATTCGAGAGGAGGGGGCGCGGGGCTTTCTTT. Its translation: CASSLFERRGRGAFF. The full variable domain, with the rest looked up from reference TRBV28 and TRBJ1-1, is DVKVTQSSRYLVKRTGEKVFLECVQDMDHENMFWYRQDPGLGLRLIYFSYDVKMKEKGDIPEGYSVSREKKERFSLILESASTNQTSMYLCASSLFERRGRGAFFGQGTRLTVV.

This rearrangement joins TRBV12-3 or TRBV12-4 to TRBJ2-5; a possible D gene is TRBD2 (7 bases). The CDR3 is 14 residues long. The germline V and J ends were trimmed by 7 bases and 5 bases, with 17 bases remaining between them. CDR3 nucleotide sequence: TGTGCCAGCACCCGGGGAGGGGGTGGGGAGACCCAGTACTTC. Translated: CASTRGGGGETQYF.

V usage is TRBV7-2 and J usage is TRBJ2-3, with unresolved D. The CDR3 spans 15 residues. V dropped 4 bases and J dropped 1 base, with 12 bases sitting between them. Germline V gene lookup returns CDR1 SGHTA and CDR2 FQGNSA. Here the CDR3 DNA reads TGTGCCAGCAGCTCAATCGGTTCGGGCACAGATACGCAGTATTTT. Its translation: CASSSIGSGTDTQYF.

The V gene is TRBV20-1, the J gene TRBJ2-1; D possibly matches TRBD1 or TRBD2 (5 bases each). V lost 0 bases and J 5 bases, leaving 17 bases between the germline ends. There are 16 residues in the CDR3. CDR1 and CDR2 (germline): DFQATT, SNEGSKA (reference sequence). The CDR3 is CSARDRDLRQDNEQFF. In DNA, the CDR3 is TGCAGTGCTAGAGATAGGGACCTTCGGCAGGACAATGAGCAGTTCTTC.

V gene TRBV28 combines with J gene TRBJ2-5; 10 positions agree with TRBD2. CDR1 is MDHEN and CDR2 is SYDVKM in the germline V gene. The CDR3 runs to 14 residues. The trim removed 8 bases at V and 4 bases at J, leaving 7 bases unmatched. This chain's CDR3 is CASRAGGPVETQYF. CDR3 in DNA: TGTGCCAGCCGAGCGGGGGGGCCGGTAGAGACCCAGTACTTC.

The V gene is TRBV12-3 or TRBV12-4, the J gene TRBJ1-2; D is unresolved. The CDR3 has 13 amino acids. Trimming pared 6 bases from V and 8 bases from J, leaving 16 bases between. The CDR3 here is CASSPGFGQGYTF. The CDR3 DNA follows: TGTGCCAGCAGCCCTGGGTTCGGGCAGGGCTACACCTTC.

The sample holds many counts of this clonotype. J is TRBJ2-1 and V is TRBV28; a possible D gene is TRBD2 (6 bases). Per germline, CDR1 MDHEN and CDR2 SYDVKM. CDR3 length: 15 residues. V was shortened by 5 bases and J by 9 bases, with 20 bases between the two germline ends. CDR3 DNA sequence: TGTGCCAGCAGTCCCGGGACTTGGTGGGGTGGTGAGCAGTTCTTC. Translating it yields CASSPGTWWGGEQFF.

This clonotype came up many times. J is TRBJ2-1 and V is TRBV5-1; D may be TRBD1 or TRBD2 (5 bases each). The CDR3 has 14 residues. Trimming took off 4 bases at V and 5 bases at J, with 13 bases between the two ends. Germline-derived CDR1 and CDR2 are SGHRS and YFSETQ. This CDR3 is CASSLGTAHNEQFF. CDR3 sequence (DNA): TGCGCCAGCAGCCTAGGGACGGCTCACAATGAGCAGTTCTTC.